This entry features one TCR beta chain sequence. Peripheral blood, approximately 10 milliliters per donor, was collected. Total RNA, at least 6 micrograms per sample, came from PBMCs. The second PCR ran about 6 to 12 cycles with a sample-barcoded 5' primer and J-beta primers. Template switching added a 12-random-nucleotide identifier to every cDNA molecule. TCRdb recomputed calls from the 5' RACE reads with MiXCR, one row per CDR3 protein. The sample holds some 760,000 distinct CDR3 sequences, around a quarter seen once. The entry originates in a study of blood T cells in healthy people across ages. Study at large: Template-switching capture recovered about one barcoded beta molecule per two T cells.

V gave up 4 bases and J gave up 4 bases; unmatched junction bases: 8. CDR1 and CDR2 (germline): SGDLS, YYNGEE. The CDR3 sequence is 15 residues long. The same data also went into a second study, on T cells of mothers and their children.

The gene calls are TRBV9 and TRBJ1-1; 9 bases match TRBD1. The specimen sequenced was blood. The source of this sequence is a boy under 18 in good health. CDR3 coding DNA: TGTGCCAGCAGCATCCACGGACAGGGGCTCACTGAAGCTTTCTTT. This codes for CASSIHGQGLTEAFF.